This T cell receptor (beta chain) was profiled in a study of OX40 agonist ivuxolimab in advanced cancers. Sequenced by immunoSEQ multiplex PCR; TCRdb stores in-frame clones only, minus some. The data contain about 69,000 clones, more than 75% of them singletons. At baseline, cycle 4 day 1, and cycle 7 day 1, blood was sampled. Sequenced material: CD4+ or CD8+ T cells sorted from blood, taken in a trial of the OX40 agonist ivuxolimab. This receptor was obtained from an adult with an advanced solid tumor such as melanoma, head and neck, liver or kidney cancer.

CDR3 in DNA: TGTGCCAGCAGCAAAGAGCTTCAGGGGGTCTCCTACAATGAGCAGTTCTTC. The encoded protein is CASSKELQGVSYNEQFF. This sequence joins TRBV21-1 and TRBJ2-1; TRBD1, the table's D call, was not compared with the DNA. TRBV21-1 is shown as a pseudogene. The CDR3 extends over 17 amino acids.